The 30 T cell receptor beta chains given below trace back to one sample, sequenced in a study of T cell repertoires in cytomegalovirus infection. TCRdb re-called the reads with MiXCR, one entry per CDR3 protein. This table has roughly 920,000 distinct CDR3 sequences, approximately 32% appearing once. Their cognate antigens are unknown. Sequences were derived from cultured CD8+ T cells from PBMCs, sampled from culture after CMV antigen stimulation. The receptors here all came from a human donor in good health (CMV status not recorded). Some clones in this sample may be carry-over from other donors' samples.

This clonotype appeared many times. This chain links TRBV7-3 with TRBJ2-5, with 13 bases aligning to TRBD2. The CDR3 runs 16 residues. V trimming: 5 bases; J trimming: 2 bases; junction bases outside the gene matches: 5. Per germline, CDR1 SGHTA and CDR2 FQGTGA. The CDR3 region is CASSPTTSGGQETQYF. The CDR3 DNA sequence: TGTGCCAGCAGCCCAACGACTAGCGGGGGGCAAGAGACCCAGTACTTC.

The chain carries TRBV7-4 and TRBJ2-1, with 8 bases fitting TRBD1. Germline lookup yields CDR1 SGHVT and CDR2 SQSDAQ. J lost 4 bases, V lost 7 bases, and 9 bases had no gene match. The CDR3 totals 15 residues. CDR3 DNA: TGTGCCAGCACCCTCCAGGGGGCGCGTTACAATGAGCAGTTCTTC. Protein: CASTLQGARYNEQFF.

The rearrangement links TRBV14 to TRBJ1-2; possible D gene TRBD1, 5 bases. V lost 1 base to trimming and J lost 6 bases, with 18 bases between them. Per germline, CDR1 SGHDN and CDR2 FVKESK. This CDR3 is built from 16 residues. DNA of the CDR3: TGTGCCAGCAGCCAAGCGATTACAGGACGGTTGGATGGCTACACCTTC. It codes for CASSQAITGRLDGYTF.

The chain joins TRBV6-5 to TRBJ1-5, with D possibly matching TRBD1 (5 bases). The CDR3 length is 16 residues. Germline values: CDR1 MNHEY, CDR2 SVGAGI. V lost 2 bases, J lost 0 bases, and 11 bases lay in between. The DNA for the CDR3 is TGTGCCAGCAGTTACATTGGGGGTTATAGCAATCAGCCCCAGCATTTT. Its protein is CASSYIGGYSNQPQHF.

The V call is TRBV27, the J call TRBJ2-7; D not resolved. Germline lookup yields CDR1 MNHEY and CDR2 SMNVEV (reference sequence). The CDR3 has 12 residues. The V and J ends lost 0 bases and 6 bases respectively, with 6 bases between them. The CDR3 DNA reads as TGTGCCAGCAGTTTATCGGCAGGCGAGCAGTACTTC. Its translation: CASSLSAGEQYF.

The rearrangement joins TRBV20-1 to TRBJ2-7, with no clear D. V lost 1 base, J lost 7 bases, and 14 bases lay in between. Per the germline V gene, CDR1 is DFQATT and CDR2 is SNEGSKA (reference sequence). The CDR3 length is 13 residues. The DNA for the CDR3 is TGCAGTGCTAGAGGGGTCCAAGGGTTTGAGCAGTACGTC. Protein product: CSARGVQGFEQYV.

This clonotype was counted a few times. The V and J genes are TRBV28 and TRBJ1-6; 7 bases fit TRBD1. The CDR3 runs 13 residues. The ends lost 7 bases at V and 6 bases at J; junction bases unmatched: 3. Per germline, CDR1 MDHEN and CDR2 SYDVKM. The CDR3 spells CASTYRGNSPLHF. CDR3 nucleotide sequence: TGTGCCAGCACCTACAGGGGTAATTCACCCCTCCACTTT.

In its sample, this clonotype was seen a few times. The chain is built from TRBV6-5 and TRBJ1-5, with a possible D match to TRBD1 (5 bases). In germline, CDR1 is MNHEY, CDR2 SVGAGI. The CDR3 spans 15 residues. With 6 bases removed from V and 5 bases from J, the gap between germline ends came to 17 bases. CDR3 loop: CASRPTGTWDQPQHF. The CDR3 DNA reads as TGTGCCAGCAGGCCGACCGGGACCTGGGATCAGCCCCAGCATTTT.

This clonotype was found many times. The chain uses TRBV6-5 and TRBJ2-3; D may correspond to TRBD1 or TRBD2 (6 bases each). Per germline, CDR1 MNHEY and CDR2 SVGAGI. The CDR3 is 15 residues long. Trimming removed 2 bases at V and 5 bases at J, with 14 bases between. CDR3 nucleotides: TGTGCCAGCAGTTACGGGGGGCGCAGTCAAGATACGCAGTATTTT. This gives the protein CASSYGGRSQDTQYF.

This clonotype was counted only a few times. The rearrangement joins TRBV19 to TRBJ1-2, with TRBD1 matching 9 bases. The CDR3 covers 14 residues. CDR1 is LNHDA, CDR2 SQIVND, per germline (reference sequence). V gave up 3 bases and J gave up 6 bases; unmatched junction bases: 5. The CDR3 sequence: CASSIPGTGNGYTF. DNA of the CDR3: TGTGCCAGTAGTATTCCAGGGACAGGGAATGGCTACACCTTC.

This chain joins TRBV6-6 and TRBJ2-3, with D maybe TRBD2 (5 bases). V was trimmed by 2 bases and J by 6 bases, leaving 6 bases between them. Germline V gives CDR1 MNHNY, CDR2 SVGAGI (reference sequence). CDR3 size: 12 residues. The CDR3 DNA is TGTGCCAGCAGTTACACGGGGGATACGCAGTATTTT. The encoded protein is CASSYTGDTQYF.

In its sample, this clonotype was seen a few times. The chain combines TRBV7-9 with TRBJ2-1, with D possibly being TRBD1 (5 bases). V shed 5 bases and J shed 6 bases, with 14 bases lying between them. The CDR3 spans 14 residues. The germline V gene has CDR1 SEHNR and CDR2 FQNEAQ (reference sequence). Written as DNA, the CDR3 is TGTGCCAGCAGCCCCCGACAGACATCCAATGAGCAGTTCTTC. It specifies CASSPRQTSNEQFF.

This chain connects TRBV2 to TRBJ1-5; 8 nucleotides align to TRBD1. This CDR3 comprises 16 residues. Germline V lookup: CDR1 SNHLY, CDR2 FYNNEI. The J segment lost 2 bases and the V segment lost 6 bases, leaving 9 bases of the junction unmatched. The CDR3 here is CASSGIMDRGNQPQHF. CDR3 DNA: TGTGCCAGCAGCGGAATTATGGACAGGGGCAATCAGCCCCAGCATTTT.

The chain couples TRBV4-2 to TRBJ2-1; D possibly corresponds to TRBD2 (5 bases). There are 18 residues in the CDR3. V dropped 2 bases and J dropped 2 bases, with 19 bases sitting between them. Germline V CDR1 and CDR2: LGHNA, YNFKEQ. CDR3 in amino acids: CASSQTPSGILTYNEQFF. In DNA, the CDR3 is TGTGCCAGCAGCCAAACACCTTCGGGGATATTGACCTACAATGAGCAGTTCTTC.

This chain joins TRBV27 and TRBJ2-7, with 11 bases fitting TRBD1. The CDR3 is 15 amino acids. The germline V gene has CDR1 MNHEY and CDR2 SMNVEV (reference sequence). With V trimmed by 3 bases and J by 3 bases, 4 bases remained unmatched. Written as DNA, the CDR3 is TGTGCCAGCAGTTTCGGACAGGGGGCGGGCTACGAGCAGTACTTC. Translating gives CASSFGQGAGYEQYF.

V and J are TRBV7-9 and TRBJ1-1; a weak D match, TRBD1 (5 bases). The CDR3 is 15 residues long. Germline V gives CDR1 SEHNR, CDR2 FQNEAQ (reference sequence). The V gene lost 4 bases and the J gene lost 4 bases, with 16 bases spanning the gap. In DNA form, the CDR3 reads TGTGCCAGCAGCTGGCCGGGACGAGGGACCACTGAAGCTTTCTTT. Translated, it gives CASSWPGRGTTEAFF.

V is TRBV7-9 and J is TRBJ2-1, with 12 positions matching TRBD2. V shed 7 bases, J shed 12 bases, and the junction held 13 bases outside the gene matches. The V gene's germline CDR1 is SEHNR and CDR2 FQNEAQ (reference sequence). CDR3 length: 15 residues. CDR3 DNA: TGTGCCAGCATCCCGACTAGCGGGGGACTCCGGATGCAGTTCTTC. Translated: CASIPTSGGLRMQFF.

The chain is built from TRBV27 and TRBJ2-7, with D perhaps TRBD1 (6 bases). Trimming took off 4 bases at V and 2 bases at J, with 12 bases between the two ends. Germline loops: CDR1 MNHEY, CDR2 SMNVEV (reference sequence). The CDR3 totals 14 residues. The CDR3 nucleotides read TGTGCCAGCAGTTCGTCAGGGGCTGCCTACGAGCAGTACTTC. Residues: CASSSSGAAYEQYF.

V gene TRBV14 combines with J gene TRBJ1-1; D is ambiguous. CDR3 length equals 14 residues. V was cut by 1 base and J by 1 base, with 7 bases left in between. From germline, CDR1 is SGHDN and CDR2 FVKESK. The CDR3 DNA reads TGTGCCAGCAGCCAAGCCCGACGGAACACTGAAGCTTTCTTT. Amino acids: CASSQARRNTEAFF.

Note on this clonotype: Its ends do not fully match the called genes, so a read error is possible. For the CDR3, the DNA is TGTGTCAGCACCAGGGACTTGCGAACTCACACAGATACGCAGTATTTT. It is translated as CVSTRDLRTHTDTQYF. This rearrangement joins TRBV12-3 or TRBV12-4 to TRBJ2-3; D is perhaps TRBD2 (6 bases). The CDR3 spans 16 residues.

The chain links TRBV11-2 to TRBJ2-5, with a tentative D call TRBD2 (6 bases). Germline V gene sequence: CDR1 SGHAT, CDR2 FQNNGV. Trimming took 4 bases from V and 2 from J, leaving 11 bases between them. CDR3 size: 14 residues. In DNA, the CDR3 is TGTGCCAGCAGCTCGGGAGATGATCAAGAGACCCAGTACTTC. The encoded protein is CASSSGDDQETQYF.

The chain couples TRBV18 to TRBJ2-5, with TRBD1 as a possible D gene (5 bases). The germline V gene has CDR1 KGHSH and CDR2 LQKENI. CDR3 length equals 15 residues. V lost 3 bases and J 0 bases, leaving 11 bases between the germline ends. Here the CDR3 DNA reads TGTGCCAGCTCACCTAGGACACTGTACCAAGAGACCCAGTACTTC. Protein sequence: CASSPRTLYQETQYF. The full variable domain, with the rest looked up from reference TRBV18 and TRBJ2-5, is NAGVMQNPRHLVRRRGQEARLRCSPMKGHSHVYWYRQLPEEGLKFMVYLQKENIIDESGMPKERFSAEFPKEGPSILRIQQVVRGDSAAYFCASSPRTLYQETQYFGPGTRLLVL.

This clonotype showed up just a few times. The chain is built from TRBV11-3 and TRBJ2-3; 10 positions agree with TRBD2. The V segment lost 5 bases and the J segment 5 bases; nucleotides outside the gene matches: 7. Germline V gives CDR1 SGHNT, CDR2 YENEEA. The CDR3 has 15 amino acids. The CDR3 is CASSPPAGGEDTQYF. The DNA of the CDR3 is TGTGCCAGCAGCCCCCCAGCGGGGGGGGAAGATACGCAGTATTTT.

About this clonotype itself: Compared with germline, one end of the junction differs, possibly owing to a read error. Here the CDR3 DNA reads TGCGCCTGCAGCTTTGGGACTAGCGGGGCCGGGGAGCTGTTTTTT. This codes for CACSFGTSGAGELFF. This chain joins TRBV4-1 and TRBJ2-2; 13 nucleotides match TRBD2. There are 15 residues in the CDR3. Germline V CDR1 and CDR2: MGHRA, YSYEKL.

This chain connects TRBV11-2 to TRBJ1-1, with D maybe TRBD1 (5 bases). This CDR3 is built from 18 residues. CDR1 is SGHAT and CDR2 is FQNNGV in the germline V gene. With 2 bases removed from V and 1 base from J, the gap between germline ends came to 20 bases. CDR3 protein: CASSLYIDRRGRNTEAFF. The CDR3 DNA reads TGTGCCAGCAGCTTATATATAGATCGGAGGGGACGGAACACTGAAGCTTTCTTT.

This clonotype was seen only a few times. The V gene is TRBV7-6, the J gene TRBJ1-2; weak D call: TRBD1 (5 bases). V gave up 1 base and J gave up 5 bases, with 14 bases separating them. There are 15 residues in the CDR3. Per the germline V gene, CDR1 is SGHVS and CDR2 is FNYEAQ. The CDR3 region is CASSLDPQGEYGYTF. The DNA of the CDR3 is TGTGCCAGCAGCTTAGACCCGCAGGGAGAATATGGCTACACCTTC.

In nucleotides, the CDR3 is TGTGCCAGCAGTTACCCCTCCCGGACAGCAACAAACATGAACACTGAAGCTTTCTTT. Protein: CASSYPSRTATNMNTEAFF. The chain is built from TRBV6-2 or TRBV6-3 and TRBJ1-1, with D perhaps TRBD1 (6 bases). V was clipped by 2 bases and J by 0 bases, with 22 bases between them. CDR1 is MNHEY and CDR2 is SVGEGT in the germline V gene. The CDR3 consists of 19 residues.

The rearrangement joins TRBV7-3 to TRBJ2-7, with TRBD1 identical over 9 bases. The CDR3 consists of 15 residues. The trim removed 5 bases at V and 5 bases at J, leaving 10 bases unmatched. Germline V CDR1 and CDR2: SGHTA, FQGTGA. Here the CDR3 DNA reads TGTGCCAGCAGCCCATCCGTATGGGACAGGGACGAGCAGTACTTC. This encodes CASSPSVWDRDEQYF. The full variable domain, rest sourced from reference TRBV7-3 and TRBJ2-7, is GAGVSQTPSNKVTEKGKYVELRCDPISGHTALYWYRQSLGQGPEFLIYFQGTGAADDSGLPNDRFFAVRPEGSVSTLKIQRTERGDSAVYLCASSPSVWDRDEQYFGPGTRLTVT.

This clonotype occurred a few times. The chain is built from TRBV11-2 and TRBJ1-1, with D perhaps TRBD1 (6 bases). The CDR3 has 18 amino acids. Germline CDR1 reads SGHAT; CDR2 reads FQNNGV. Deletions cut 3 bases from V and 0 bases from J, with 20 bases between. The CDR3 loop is CASSFGRGRGGMNTEAFF. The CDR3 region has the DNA TGTGCCAGCAGCTTCGGTAGGGGCAGGGGAGGGATGAACACTGAAGCTTTCTTT. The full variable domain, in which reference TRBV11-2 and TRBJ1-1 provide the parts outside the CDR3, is EAGVAQSPRYKIIEKRQSVAFWCNPISGHATLYWYQQILGQGPKLLIQFQNNGVVDDSQLPKDRFSAERLKGVDSTLKIQPAKLEDSAVYLCASSFGRGRGGMNTEAFFGQGTRLTVV.

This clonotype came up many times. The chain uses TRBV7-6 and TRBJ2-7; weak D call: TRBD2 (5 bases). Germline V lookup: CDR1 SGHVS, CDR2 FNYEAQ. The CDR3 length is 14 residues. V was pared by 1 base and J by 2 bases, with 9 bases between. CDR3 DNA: TGTGCCAGCAGCTTAGAGGCCGGGACCTACGAGCAGTACGTC. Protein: CASSLEAGTYEQYV.